What follows describes a single TCR beta chain. As yet, its antigen is unknown. Other nucleotide sequences from this sample produce the same CDR3. Only in-frame clones appear in the TCRdb table, and some are missing; sequencing was by immunoSEQ multiplex PCR. Altogether around 1.5 million clones are present, nearly 99% being singletons, with the ten largest covering about 0.42%. The sample originates from a study of shared clonotypes between healthy human individuals. Study-wide points: Memory subsets generally showed smaller estimated richness than naive subsets did.

Germline V gene sequence: CDR1 SGDLS, CDR2 YYNGEE. The CDR3 spans 14 residues. V was trimmed by 0 bases and J by 2 bases, leaving 8 bases between them. This sequence originates from a man aged 25-40 years in good health. The sequencing input was naive CD4+ T cells sorted from blood. Subset described: CD45RA+ positively selected. The V and J genes are TRBV9 and TRBJ1-2, with D unresolved. The CDR3 DNA reads TGTGCCAGCAGCGTAGCTGGAGGGAACTATGGCTACACCTTC. Translation gives CASSVAGGNYGYTF.